This T cell receptor (beta chain) was identified in a study of T cell changes during pregnancy in multiple sclerosis. Assay: immunoSEQ multiplex PCR; the TCRdb copy retains only in-frame clones and omits some. The sample carries about 67,000 clones, roughly nine tenths recorded once. This CDR3 is 16 amino acids long. The germline V gene encodes CDR1 SGDLS and CDR2 YYNGEE. V shed 0 bases and J shed 4 bases, with 11 bases lying between them. The chain has TRBV9 and TRBJ1-6, with a possible D match to TRBD1 (5 bases). Specimen: peripheral blood, collected in the first trimester of pregnancy. The TCR was taken from a female donor with multiple sclerosis, enrolled in a pregnancy study. The CDR3 DNA is TGTGCCAGCAGCGTAGGGTCAGGGATGTATAATTCACCCCTCCACTTT. The encoded protein is CASSVGSGMYNSPLHF.